One and the same sample provided the 25 T cell receptor beta chains below, sequenced in a study of CXCR3-negative and CXCR3-positive naive CD8 T cells. Findings and caveats of the study: Hydrophobicity was higher for TRB CDR3s found in CXCR3-positive naive cells than in CXCR3-negative naive cells.

UMI-tagged TRB cDNA libraries were built via 5' RACE. TCRdb derives one entry per CDR3 protein from the 5' RACE reads, leaving out DNA. The sample has about 5,900 distinct CDR3 sequences; the top ten hold 1.1% to 1.5%. No cognate antigen is known for these TCRs. Sequencing was carried out using naive CXCR3+ CD8+ T cells from blood. Subset denoted: CD45RO-CCR7+CD27+CD95- naive CD8+ T cells expressing CXCR3 (TNR3+). Receptors originate from a human donor in good health. Some clones in this sample may be carry-over from other donors' samples.

The chain is built from TRBV28 and TRBJ2-2. This CDR3 is 14 amino acids long. Germline lookup yields CDR1 MDHEN and CDR2 SYDVKM. The CDR3 loop is CASSLQNPAGELFF.

By frequency, this clonotype is medium-sized. This chain uses TRBV9 with TRBJ2-3; the D gene TCRdb calls, TRBD1, cannot be checked with no DNA. The germline CDR1 and CDR2 sequences are SGDLS and YYNGEE. The CDR3 totals 13 residues. This CDR3 is CASGGERADTQYF.

The gene calls are TRBV11-2 and TRBJ2-1; TCRdb reports TRBD2, a call that lacks DNA to check it against. The CDR3 runs 13 residues. CDR1 SGHAT and CDR2 FQNNGV come from the germline V gene. The CDR3 is CASSWTSSTEQFF.

The chain employs TRBV7-3 and TRBJ1-2. The germline V gene has CDR1 SGHTA and CDR2 FQGTGA. This CDR3 has 13 amino acids. CDR3: CASSNGENYGYTF.

The chain employs TRBV12-5 and TRBJ2-5. CDR3 length equals 12 residues. Germline values: CDR1 LGHNT, CDR2 FRNRAP. CDR3 amino acids: CASGLHGESQYF.

V usage is TRBV9 and J usage is TRBJ2-1. The CDR3 consists of 12 residues. Germline V gene lookup returns CDR1 SGDLS and CDR2 YYNGEE. The CDR3 reads CASSVGSHEQFF. The full variable domain, rest sourced from reference TRBV9 and TRBJ2-1, is DSGVTQTPKHLITATGQRVTLRCSPRSGDLSVYWYQQSLDQGLQFLIQYYNGEERAKGNILERFSAQQFPDLHSELNLSSLELGDSALYFCASSVGSHEQFFGPGTRLTVL.

The chain carries TRBV21-1 and TRBJ2-7; with no DNA, the TCRdb D assignment of TRBD2 cannot be verified. TRBV21-1 is flagged as a pseudogene. This CDR3 region has 15 residues. Here the CDR3 reads CASSKVAGAAYEQYF.

This clonotype is classed as medium-sized by frequency. This rearrangement joins TRBV20-1 to TRBJ1-5; TCRdb selects TRBD1, and the lack of DNA leaves this call unchecked. This CDR3 is 17 amino acids long. Germline loops: CDR1 DFQATT, CDR2 SNEGSKA (reference sequence). The CDR3: CSARDLRTESSNQPQHF.

This clonotype is deemed medium-sized by its frequency. The V gene is TRBV11-2, the J gene TRBJ2-7. Germline V gene sequence: CDR1 SGHAT, CDR2 FQNNGV. This CDR3 has 14 amino acids. This CDR3 reads CASSFSGSPYEQYF.

This clonotype is called medium-sized based on its frequency. V gene TRBV7-2 combines with J gene TRBJ2-1; there is no DNA to check the TCRdb D call of TRBD1. Germline V CDR1 and CDR2: SGHTA, FQGNSA. The CDR3 has 15 residues. CDR3 amino acids: CASSLANRPNNEQFF.

The chain combines TRBV28 with TRBJ2-7. This CDR3 spans 13 amino acids. Germline V CDR1 and CDR2: MDHEN, SYDVKM. The CDR3 spells CASSLTTTYEQYF.

The genes are TRBV7-9 and TRBJ2-1; the TRBD2 assignment by TCRdb is unverifiable without DNA. The length of the CDR3 is 14 residues. Germline V gives CDR1 SEHNR, CDR2 FQNEAQ (reference sequence). CDR3 in amino acids: CASTLRDYPNEQFF.

V is TRBV29-1 and J is TRBJ2-5; no DNA is available, so the TRBD2 call from TCRdb remains unchecked. Germline V lookup: CDR1 SQVTM, CDR2 ANQGSEA. CDR3 length: 15 amino acids. Here the CDR3 reads CSVEGGGLYQETQYF.

The chain combines TRBV28 with TRBJ1-2; TCRdb picks TRBD1, but there is no DNA to check that call. Germline V lookup: CDR1 MDHEN, CDR2 SYDVKM. This CDR3 contains 13 residues. The CDR3 sequence is CASSWTASYGYTF.

This clonotype counts as medium-sized by frequency. V usage is TRBV29-1 and J usage is TRBJ2-5; the TCRdb D gene call, TRBD2, has no DNA to confirm it. The germline gives CDR1 SQVTM, CDR2 ANQGSEA. The CDR3 runs to 16 residues. The CDR3 sequence: CSVVPSGSSFQETQYF.

This clonotype is called medium-sized based on its frequency. The chain couples TRBV7-9 to TRBJ2-5; no DNA is available, so the TRBD1 call from TCRdb remains unchecked. The CDR3 contains 17 residues. Per the germline V gene, CDR1 is SEHNR and CDR2 is FQNEAQ (reference sequence). CDR3 in amino acids: CASSPSTAQIEGETQYF.

The gene calls are TRBV29-1 and TRBJ2-3; TCRdb gives TRBD1 as the D gene, but with no DNA this cannot be confirmed. The CDR3 sequence is 14 residues long. Germline CDR1 and CDR2: SQVTM and ANQGSEA. CDR3 protein: CSLWGGGGEAAQYF.

This clonotype ranks as medium-sized in terms of frequency. This sequence joins TRBV2 and TRBJ2-2; the D call of TRBD2 rests on TCRdb alone, since no DNA is present to check it. The CDR3 length is 16 residues. Germline CDR1 is SNHLY and CDR2 is FYNNEI. The CDR3 region is CASSAYSSADTGELFF.

This chain uses TRBV19 with TRBJ2-1; TCRdb proposes TRBD2, but this gene call is untestable without DNA. Per the germline V gene, CDR1 is LNHDA and CDR2 is SQIVND (reference sequence). This CDR3 comprises 13 residues. CDR3 in amino acids: CASSQRTRNEQFF. The variable domain in full, with the rest retrieved from reference TRBV19 and TRBJ2-1, is DGGITQSPKYLFRKEGQNVTLSCEQNLNHDAMYWYRQDPGQGLRLIYYSQIVNDFQKGDIAEGYSVSREKKESFPLTVTSAQKNPTAFYLCASSQRTRNEQFFGPGTRLTVL.

In terms of frequency, this clonotype is medium-sized (0.01 to 0.1%). The chain employs TRBV6-6 and TRBJ2-1; absent DNA, TCRdb's TRBD1 call cannot be checked. The CDR3 totals 15 residues. From germline, CDR1 is MNHNY and CDR2 SVGAGI (reference sequence). The CDR3 loop reads CASSTPFVVHNEQFF.

The rearrangement uses TRBV5-1 and TRBJ2-3. Germline CDR1 and CDR2: SGHRS and YFSETQ. The CDR3 covers 15 residues. CDR3 protein: CASSYGLAGTDTQYF. The whole variable domain, remainder taken from reference TRBV5-1 and TRBJ2-3, is KAGVTQTPRYLIKTRGQQVTLSCSPISGHRSVSWYQQTPGQGLQFLFEYFSETQRNKGNFPGRFSGRQFSNSRSEMNVSTLELGDSALYLCASSYGLAGTDTQYFGPGTRLTVL.

This clonotype counts as medium-sized by frequency. This rearrangement joins TRBV6-5 to TRBJ2-6; TCRdb gives TRBD1 as the D gene, but with no DNA this cannot be confirmed. CDR1 and CDR2 from the germline V gene are MNHEY and SVGAGI. This CDR3 has 14 amino acids. CDR3 residues: CASSFGQGAGVLTF.

Considering frequency, this clonotype is medium-sized. The rearrangement uses TRBV20-1 and TRBJ2-1; TCRdb designates TRBD1, a call that cannot be tested without DNA. The CDR3 runs to 15 residues. Per the germline V gene, CDR1 is DFQATT and CDR2 is SNEGSKA (reference sequence). The CDR3 region is CSARLMGASYNEQFF.

The V and J genes are TRBV27 and TRBJ1-1. Germline V gene data show CDR1 as MNHEY and CDR2 as SMNVEV (reference sequence). The CDR3 length is 15 residues. The CDR3 loop is CASSLSRYMNTEAFF.

By frequency, this clonotype registers medium-sized. J is TRBJ2-2 and V is TRBV7-9; TCRdb proposes TRBD2, but this gene call is untestable without DNA. The CDR3 sequence is 17 residues long. Germline V gene sequence: CDR1 SEHNR, CDR2 FQNEAQ (reference sequence). The CDR3 spells CASSSSELAPNTGELFF.